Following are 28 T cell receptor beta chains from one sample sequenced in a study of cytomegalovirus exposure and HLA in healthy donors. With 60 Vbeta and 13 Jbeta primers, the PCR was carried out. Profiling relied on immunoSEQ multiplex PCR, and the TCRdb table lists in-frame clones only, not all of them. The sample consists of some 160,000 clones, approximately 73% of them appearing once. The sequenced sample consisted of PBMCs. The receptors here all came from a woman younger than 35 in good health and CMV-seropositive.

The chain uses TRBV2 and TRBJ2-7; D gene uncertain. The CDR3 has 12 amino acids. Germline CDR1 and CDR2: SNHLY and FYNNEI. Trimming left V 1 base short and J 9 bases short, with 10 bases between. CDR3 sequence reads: CASSEVGRSQYF. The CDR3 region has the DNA TGTGCCAGCAGTGAAGTTGGCAGGTCGCAGTACTTC.

CDR3 DNA sequence: TGTGCCAGCAGCTCAAACAGGGATGATACGCAGTATTTT. Amino acids: CASSSNRDDTQYF. V gene TRBV7-8 combines with J gene TRBJ2-3; the D gene is possibly TRBD1 (6 bases). V was clipped by 4 bases and J by 6 bases, with 11 bases between them. The CDR3 runs 13 residues. Per the germline V gene, CDR1 is SGHVS and CDR2 is FQNEAQ. The complete variable domain, with remaining parts taken from reference TRBV7-8 and TRBJ2-3, reads GAGVSQSPRYKVAKRGQDVALRCDPISGHVSLFWYQQALGQGPEFLTYFQNEAQLDKSGLPSDRFFAERPEGSVSTLKIQRTQQEDSAVYLCASSSNRDDTQYFGPGTRLTVL.

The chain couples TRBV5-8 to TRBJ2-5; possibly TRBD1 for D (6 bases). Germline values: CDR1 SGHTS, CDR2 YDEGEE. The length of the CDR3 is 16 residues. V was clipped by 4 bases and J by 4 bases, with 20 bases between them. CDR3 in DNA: TGTGCCAGCAGCGTCCCAGTAGGGCAGGGGATAGAGACCCAGTACTTC. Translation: CASSVPVGQGIETQYF.

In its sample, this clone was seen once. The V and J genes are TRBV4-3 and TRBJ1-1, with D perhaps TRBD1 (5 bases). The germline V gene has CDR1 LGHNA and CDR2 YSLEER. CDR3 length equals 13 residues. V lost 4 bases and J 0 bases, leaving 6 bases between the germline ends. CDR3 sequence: CASSPQVNTEAFF. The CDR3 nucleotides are TGCGCCAGCAGCCCACAGGTGAACACTGAAGCTTTCTTT.

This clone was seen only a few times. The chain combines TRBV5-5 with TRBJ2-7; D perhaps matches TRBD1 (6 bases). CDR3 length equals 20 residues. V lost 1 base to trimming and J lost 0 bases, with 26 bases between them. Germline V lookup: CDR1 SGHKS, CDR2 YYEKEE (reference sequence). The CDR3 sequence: CASSLNGSRGPPSSSYEQYF. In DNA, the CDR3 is TGTGCCAGCAGCTTGAATGGGAGCAGGGGCCCTCCATCCTCCTCCTACGAGCAGTACTTC.

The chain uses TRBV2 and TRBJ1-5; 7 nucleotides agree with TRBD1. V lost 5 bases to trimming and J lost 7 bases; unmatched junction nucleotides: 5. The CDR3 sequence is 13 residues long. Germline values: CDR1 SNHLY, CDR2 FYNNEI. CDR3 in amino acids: CASSFDRDQPQHF. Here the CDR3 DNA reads TGTGCCAGCAGTTTTGACAGGGACCAGCCCCAGCATTTT.

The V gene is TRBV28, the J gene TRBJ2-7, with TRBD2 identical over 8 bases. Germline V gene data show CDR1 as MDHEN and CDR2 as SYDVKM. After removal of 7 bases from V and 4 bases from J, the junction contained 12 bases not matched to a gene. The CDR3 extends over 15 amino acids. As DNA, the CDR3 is TGTGCCAGCATCCGGGGGGGCCAGGACATGTACGAGCAGTACTTC. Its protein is CASIRGGQDMYEQYF.

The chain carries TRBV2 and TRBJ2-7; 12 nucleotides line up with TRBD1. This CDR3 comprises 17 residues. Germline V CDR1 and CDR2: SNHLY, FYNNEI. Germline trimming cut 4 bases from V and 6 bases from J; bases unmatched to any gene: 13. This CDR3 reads CASSVRGGGTGGCEQYF. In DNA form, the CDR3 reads TGTGCCAGCAGTGTTCGAGGGGGGGGGACAGGGGGCTGCGAGCAGTACTTC.

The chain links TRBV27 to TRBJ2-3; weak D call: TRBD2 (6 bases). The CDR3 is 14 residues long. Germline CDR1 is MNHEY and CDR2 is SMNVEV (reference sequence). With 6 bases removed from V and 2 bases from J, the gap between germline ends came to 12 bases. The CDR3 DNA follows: TGTGCCAGCAGGGCACTAGCCCTCACAGATACGCAGTATTTT. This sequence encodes CASRALALTDTQYF.

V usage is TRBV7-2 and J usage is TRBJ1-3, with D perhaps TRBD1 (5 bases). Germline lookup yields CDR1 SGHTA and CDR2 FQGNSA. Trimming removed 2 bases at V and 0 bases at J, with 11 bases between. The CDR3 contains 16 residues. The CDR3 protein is CASSLNFRGSGNTIYF. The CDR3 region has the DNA TGTGCCAGCAGCTTAAACTTTAGGGGCTCTGGAAACACCATATATTTT.

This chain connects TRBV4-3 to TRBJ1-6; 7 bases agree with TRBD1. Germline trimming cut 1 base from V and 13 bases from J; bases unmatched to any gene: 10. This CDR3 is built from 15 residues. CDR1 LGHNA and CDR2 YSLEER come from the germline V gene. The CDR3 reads CASSQGTITGAPLHF. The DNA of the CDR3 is TGCGCCAGCAGCCAAGGAACCATAACAGGGGCCCCCCTCCACTTT.

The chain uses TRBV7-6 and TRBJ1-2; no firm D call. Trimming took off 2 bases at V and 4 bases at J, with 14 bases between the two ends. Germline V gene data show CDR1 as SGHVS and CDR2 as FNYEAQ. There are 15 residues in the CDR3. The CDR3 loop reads CASSLSKRNPYGYTF. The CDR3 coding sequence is TGTGCCAGCAGCTTAAGTAAGCGGAATCCCTATGGCTACACCTTC.

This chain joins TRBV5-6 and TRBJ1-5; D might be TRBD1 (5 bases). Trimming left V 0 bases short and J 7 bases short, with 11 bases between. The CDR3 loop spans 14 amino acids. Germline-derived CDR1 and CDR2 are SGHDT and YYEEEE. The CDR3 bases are TGTGCCAGCAGCTTGGGGCCGGGGGGGCAGCCCCAGCATTTT. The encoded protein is CASSLGPGGQPQHF.

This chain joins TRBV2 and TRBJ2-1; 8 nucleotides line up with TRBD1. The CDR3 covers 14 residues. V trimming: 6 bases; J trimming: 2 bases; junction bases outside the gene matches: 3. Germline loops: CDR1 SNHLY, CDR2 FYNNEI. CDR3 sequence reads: CASSRGLPYNEQFF. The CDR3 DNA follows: TGTGCCAGCAGCAGGGGGCTCCCCTACAATGAGCAGTTCTTC.

CDR3 in DNA: TGCGCCAGCAGCCAATGGGACAATCCCAGGAGGGAGACCCAGTACTTC. This sequence encodes CASSQWDNPRRETQYF. This rearrangement joins TRBV4-1 to TRBJ2-5; D perhaps matches TRBD1 (6 bases). V shed 2 bases and J shed 5 bases, with 18 bases lying between them. CDR1 MGHRA and CDR2 YSYEKL come from the germline V gene. This CDR3 spans 16 amino acids.

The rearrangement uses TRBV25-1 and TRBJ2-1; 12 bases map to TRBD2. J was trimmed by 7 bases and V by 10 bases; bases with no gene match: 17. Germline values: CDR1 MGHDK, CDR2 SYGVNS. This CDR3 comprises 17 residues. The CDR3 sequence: CATEKVGTSGRGNEQFF. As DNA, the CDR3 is TGTGCCACCGAAAAGGTAGGGACTAGCGGGCGAGGGAATGAGCAGTTCTTC. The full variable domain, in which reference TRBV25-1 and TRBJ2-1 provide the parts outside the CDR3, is EADIYQTPRYLVIGTGKKITLECSQTMGHDKMYWYQQDPGMELHLIHYSYGVNSTEKGDLSSESTVSRIRTEHFPLTLESARPSHTSQYLCATEKVGTSGRGNEQFFGPGTRLTVL.

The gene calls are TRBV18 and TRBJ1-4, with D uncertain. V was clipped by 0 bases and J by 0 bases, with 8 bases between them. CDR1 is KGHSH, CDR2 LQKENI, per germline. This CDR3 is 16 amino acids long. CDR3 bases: TGTGCCAGCTCACCACCTAACTACGCAACTAATGAAAAACTGTTTTTT. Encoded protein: CASSPPNYATNEKLFF.

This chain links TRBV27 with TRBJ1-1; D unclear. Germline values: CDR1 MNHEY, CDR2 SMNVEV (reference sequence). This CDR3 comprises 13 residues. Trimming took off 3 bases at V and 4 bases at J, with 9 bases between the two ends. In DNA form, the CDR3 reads TGTGCCAGCAGTTTCCTCAACGGCACTGAAGCTTTCTTT. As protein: CASSFLNGTEAFF.

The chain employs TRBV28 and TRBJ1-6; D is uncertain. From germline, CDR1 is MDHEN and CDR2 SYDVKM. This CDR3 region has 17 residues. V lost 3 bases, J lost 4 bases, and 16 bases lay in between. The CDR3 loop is CASSFGRLGGYNSPLHF. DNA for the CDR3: TGTGCCAGCAGTTTTGGGCGCCTTGGAGGGTATAATTCACCCCTCCACTTT. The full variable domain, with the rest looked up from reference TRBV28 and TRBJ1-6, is DVKVTQSSRYLVKRTGEKVFLECVQDMDHENMFWYRQDPGLGLRLIYFSYDVKMKEKGDIPEGYSVSREKKERFSLILESASTNQTSMYLCASSFGRLGGYNSPLHFGNGTRLTVT.

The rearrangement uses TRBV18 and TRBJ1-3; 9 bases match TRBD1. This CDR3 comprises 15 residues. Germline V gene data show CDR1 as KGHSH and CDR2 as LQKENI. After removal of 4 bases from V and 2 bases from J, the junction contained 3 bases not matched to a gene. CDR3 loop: CASSRGQGTGNTIYF. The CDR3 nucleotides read TGTGCCAGCTCACGGGGACAGGGAACTGGAAACACCATATATTTT.

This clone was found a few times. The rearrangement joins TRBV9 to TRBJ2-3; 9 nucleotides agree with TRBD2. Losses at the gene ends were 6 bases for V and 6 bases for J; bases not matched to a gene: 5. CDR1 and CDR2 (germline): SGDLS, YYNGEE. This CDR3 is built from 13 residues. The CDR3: CASTRGGDDTQYF. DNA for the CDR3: TGTGCCAGCACGCGGGGGGGGGACGATACGCAGTATTTT.

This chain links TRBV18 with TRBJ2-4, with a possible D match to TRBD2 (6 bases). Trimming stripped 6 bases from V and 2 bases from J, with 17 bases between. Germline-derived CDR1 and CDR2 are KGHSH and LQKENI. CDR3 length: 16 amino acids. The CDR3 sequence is CASSHMEGWTKNIQYF. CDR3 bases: TGTGCCAGCTCTCACATGGAGGGGTGGACCAAAAACATTCAGTACTTC.

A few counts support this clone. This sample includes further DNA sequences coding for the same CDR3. The CDR3 sequence is CASSLGTGSTEAFF. CDR3 nucleotide sequence: TGTGCCAGCAGCTTAGGAACAGGGAGCACTGAAGCTTTCTTT. The chain uses TRBV7-3 and TRBJ1-1; TRBD1 might be the D (6 bases). Germline V CDR1 and CDR2: SGHTA, FQGTGA. V was cut by 2 bases and J by 4 bases, with 11 bases left in between. CDR3 length: 14 residues.

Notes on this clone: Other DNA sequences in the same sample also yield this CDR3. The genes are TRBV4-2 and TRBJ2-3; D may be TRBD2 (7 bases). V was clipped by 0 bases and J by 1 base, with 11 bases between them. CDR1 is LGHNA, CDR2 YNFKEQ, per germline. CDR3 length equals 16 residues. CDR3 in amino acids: CASSQDRGGGTDTQYF. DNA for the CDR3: TGTGCCAGCAGCCAAGACAGGGGAGGGGGCACAGATACGCAGTATTTT.

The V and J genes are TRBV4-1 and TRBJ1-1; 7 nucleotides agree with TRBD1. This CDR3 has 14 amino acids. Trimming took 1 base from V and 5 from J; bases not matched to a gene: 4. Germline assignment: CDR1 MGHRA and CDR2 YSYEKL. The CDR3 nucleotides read TGCGCCAGCAGCCAAGCCAGGGGGACTACTGAAGCTTTCTTT. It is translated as CASSQARGTTEAFF.

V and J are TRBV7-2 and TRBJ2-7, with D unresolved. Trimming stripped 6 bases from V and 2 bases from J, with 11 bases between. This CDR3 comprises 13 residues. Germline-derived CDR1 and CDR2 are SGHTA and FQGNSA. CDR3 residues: CASSYTYTYEQYF. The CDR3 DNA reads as TGTGCCAGCAGTTATACATATACCTACGAGCAGTACTTC. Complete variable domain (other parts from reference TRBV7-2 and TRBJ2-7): GAGVSQSPSNKVTEKGKDVELRCDPISGHTALYWYRQSLGQGLEFLIYFQGNSAPDKSGLPSDRFSAERTGGSVSTLTIQRTQQEDSAVYLCASSYTYTYEQYFGPGTRLTVT.

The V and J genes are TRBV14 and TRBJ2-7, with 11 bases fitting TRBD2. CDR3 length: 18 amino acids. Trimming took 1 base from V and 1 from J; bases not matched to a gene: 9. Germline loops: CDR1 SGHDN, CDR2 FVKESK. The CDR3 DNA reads TGTGCCAGCAGCCAAGGTTTTAGCGGGGGGGCCCGGTCCTACGAGCAGTACTTC. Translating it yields CASSQGFSGGARSYEQYF.

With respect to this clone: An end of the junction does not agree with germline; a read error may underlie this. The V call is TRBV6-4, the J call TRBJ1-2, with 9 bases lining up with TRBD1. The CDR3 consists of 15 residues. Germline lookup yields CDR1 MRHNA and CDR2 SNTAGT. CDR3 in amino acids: CASSSTKQGAVLGGW. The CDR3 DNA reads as TGTGCCAGCAGCTCCACTAAACAGGGGGCCGTTCTTGGGGGGTGG.